Following are 24 T cell receptor beta chains from one sample sequenced in a study of T cell responses to AZD1222 COVID-19 vaccine. TCRdb keeps only in-frame clones here, not all; method: immunoSEQ multiplex PCR. The sample yields some 150,000 clones, roughly 92% seen once. This material consisted of peripheral blood, taken on day 0 of AZD1222 vaccination. These receptor sequences come from an adult in good health.

This chain joins TRBV11-2 and TRBJ1-1; D gene uncertain. Per the germline V gene, CDR1 is SGHAT and CDR2 is FQNNGV. CDR3 length: 14 amino acids. Trimming left V 2 bases short and J 1 base short, with 8 bases between. The CDR3 DNA sequence: TGTGCCAGCAGCTTACGGGGAAGGAACACTGAAGCTTTCTTT. It is translated as CASSLRGRNTEAFF. The whole variable domain, remainder taken from reference TRBV11-2 and TRBJ1-1, is EAGVAQSPRYKIIEKRQSVAFWCNPISGHATLYWYQQILGQGPKLLIQFQNNGVVDDSQLPKDRFSAERLKGVDSTLKIQPAKLEDSAVYLCASSLRGRNTEAFFGQGTRLTVV.

The count of this clone is one. The chain carries TRBV12-5 and TRBJ2-1, with 9 positions matching TRBD2. Germline CDR1 reads LGHNT; CDR2 reads FRNRAP. The CDR3 has 16 amino acids. V lost 5 bases and J lost 4; bases outside the gene matches: 9. The CDR3 region has the DNA TGTGCTAGTGGTCCCAACCAACTAGCGGGTTACAATGAGCAGTTCTTC. As protein: CASGPNQLAGYNEQFF. Supplemented by reference TRBV12-5 and TRBJ2-1, the full variable domain reads DARVTQTPRHKVTEMGQEVTMRCQPILGHNTVFWYRQTMMQGLELLAYFRNRAPLDDSGMPKDRFSAEMPDATLATLKIQPSEPRDSAVYFCASGPNQLAGYNEQFFGPGTRLTVL.

The chain joins TRBV6-5 to TRBJ1-6; D remains unclear. There are 16 residues in the CDR3. Germline V lookup: CDR1 MNHEY, CDR2 SVGAGI. Between the trimmed V and J ends, which lost 0 bases and 9 bases, there was a span of 15 bases. CDR3 amino acids: CASSYSRGPRGSPLHF. The CDR3 coding sequence is TGTGCCAGCAGTTACTCGAGAGGGCCCCGCGGTTCACCCCTCCACTTT.

V gene TRBV11-2 combines with J gene TRBJ2-7; D gene unclear. The CDR3 runs 12 residues. V was cut by 5 bases and J by 9 bases, with 14 bases left in between. Germline V lookup: CDR1 SGHAT, CDR2 FQNNGV. CDR3 sequence reads: CASSLPLGLQYF. CDR3 sequence (DNA): TGTGCCAGCAGCCTACCGCTTGGGCTGCAGTACTTC. The variable domain in full, with the rest retrieved from reference TRBV11-2 and TRBJ2-7, is EAGVAQSPRYKIIEKRQSVAFWCNPISGHATLYWYQQILGQGPKLLIQFQNNGVVDDSQLPKDRFSAERLKGVDSTLKIQPAKLEDSAVYLCASSLPLGLQYFGPGTRLTVT.

This clone was recorded a few times. The chain couples TRBV6-5 to TRBJ2-2, with D hard to call. Trimming pared 4 bases from V and 6 bases from J, leaving 9 bases between. The V gene's germline CDR1 is MNHEY and CDR2 SVGAGI. This CDR3 is built from 13 residues. CDR3 DNA sequence: TGTGCCAGCAGTTTTGGGGTCGCCGGGGAGCTGTTTTTT. As protein: CASSFGVAGELFF.

This clone was found once. The rearrangement uses TRBV18 and TRBJ2-3, with 7 bases that match TRBD1. The CDR3 has 16 amino acids. Germline loops: CDR1 KGHSH, CDR2 LQKENI. The V gene end was trimmed by 3 bases and the J gene end by 0 bases; junction bases not matched to a gene: 6. This CDR3 reads CASSPRQGVSTDTQYF. The DNA for the CDR3 is TGTGCCAGCTCACCCCGACAGGGCGTCAGCACAGATACGCAGTATTTT.

This clone occurred once. The V and J genes are TRBV28 and TRBJ1-5; 10 positions agree with TRBD1. Germline values: CDR1 MDHEN, CDR2 SYDVKM. The junction had 8 bases not matched to a gene; V was cut back by 6 bases and J by 3 bases. This CDR3 spans 16 amino acids. CDR3 sequence reads: CASRTGTGVLNQPQHF. In nucleotides, the CDR3 is TGTGCCAGCAGGACCGGGACAGGGGTCCTCAATCAGCCCCAGCATTTT.

The chain combines TRBV5-8 with TRBJ2-3, with D possibly TRBD2 on 5 matching bases. V was cut by 1 base and J by 6 bases, with 18 bases left in between. CDR3 size: 16 residues. The germline V gene has CDR1 SGHTS and CDR2 YDEGEE. The CDR3 region has the DNA TGTGCCAGCAGCTTGTTGAGGGAAGCCGGGCGGGATACGCAGTATTTT. Translation gives CASSLLREAGRDTQYF.

This clone was counted once. J is TRBJ2-6 and V is TRBV11-2, with D perhaps matching TRBD2 (6 bases). V was pared by 5 bases and J by 0 bases, with 11 bases between. From germline, CDR1 is SGHAT and CDR2 FQNNGV. This CDR3 is 16 amino acids long. CDR3: CASSAGTFSGANVLTF. CDR3 sequence (DNA): TGTGCCAGCAGCGCCGGGACTTTCTCTGGGGCCAACGTCCTGACTTTC.

CDR3 region: CASSKERLAGEGTQYF. Written as DNA, the CDR3 is TGTGCCAGCAGCAAAGAGCGACTAGCGGGAGAGGGTACGCAGTATTTT. The rearrangement joins TRBV21-1 to TRBJ2-3; the table names TRBD2, a call not compared with the DNA. TRBV21-1 is labeled a pseudogene. The CDR3 covers 16 residues.

This clone was seen only once. In DNA, the CDR3 is TGTGCCAGCAGCTTAGCCGGTTCGGGCTACACCTTC. This sequence encodes CASSLAGSGYTF. The V call is TRBV11-2, the J call TRBJ1-2; D gene uncertain. Germline V gene sequence: CDR1 SGHAT, CDR2 FQNNGV. V was clipped by 1 base and J by 8 bases, with 8 bases between them. The CDR3 loop spans 12 amino acids.

The V call is TRBV5-4, the J call TRBJ2-7; TRBD2 agrees at 13 bases. This CDR3 has 14 residues. J lost 3 bases, V lost 4 bases, and 1 base had no gene match. Germline CDR1 SGHNT, CDR2 YYREEE (reference sequence). CDR3: CASSTSGRGYEQYF. The CDR3 region has the DNA TGTGCCAGCAGCACTAGCGGGAGGGGCTACGAGCAGTACTTC.

The rearrangement links TRBV6-2 or TRBV6-3 to TRBJ2-1, with unresolved D. The CDR3 contains 13 residues. The V and J ends lost 4 bases and 3 bases respectively, with 7 bases between them. Looked up from germline, CDR1 is MNHEY and CDR2 is SVGEGT. CDR3 region: CASSWAIYNEQFF. In nucleotides, the CDR3 is TGTGCCAGCAGTTGGGCCATCTACAATGAGCAGTTCTTC.

The table lists this clone with a count of one. The chain recombines TRBV7-2 with TRBJ1-5; TRBD1 is a possible D gene (6 bases). V was shortened by 5 bases and J by 2 bases, with 13 bases between the two germline ends. Germline V gene sequence: CDR1 SGHTA, CDR2 FQGNSA. The CDR3 spans 15 residues. The CDR3: CASSGVQGGNQPQHF. As DNA, the CDR3 is TGTGCCAGCAGCGGAGTACAGGGAGGCAATCAGCCCCAGCATTTT.

The chain couples TRBV7-2 to TRBJ1-5; TRBD1 might be the D (6 bases). The CDR3 loop spans 13 amino acids. Trimming took 3 bases from V and 7 from J, leaving 10 bases between them. Germline CDR1 SGHTA, CDR2 FQGNSA. CDR3 coding DNA: TGTGCCAGCAGCTTGGCAGGGGCACAGCCCCAGCATTTT. Translation gives CASSLAGAQPQHF. Full variable domain (missing parts from reference TRBV7-2 and TRBJ1-5): GAGVSQSPSNKVTEKGKDVELRCDPISGHTALYWYRQSLGQGLEFLIYFQGNSAPDKSGLPSDRFSAERTGGSVSTLTIQRTQQEDSAVYLCASSLAGAQPQHFGDGTRLSIL.

The genes are TRBV15 and TRBJ2-1; D not certain. Germline loops: CDR1 LNHNV, CDR2 YYDKDF (reference sequence). V dropped 5 bases and J dropped 12 bases, with 17 bases sitting between them. The CDR3 length is 13 residues. The CDR3: CATSLTTRRRQFF. CDR3 DNA sequence: TGTGCCACCAGCCTAACGACCCGACGCCGGCAGTTCTTC.

The chain has TRBV14 and TRBJ1-6; no reliable D call. Trimming pared 1 base from V and 10 bases from J, leaving 11 bases between. The germline V gene encodes CDR1 SGHDN and CDR2 FVKESK. The CDR3 contains 14 residues. The CDR3 loop is CASSQAVVWSPLHF. The CDR3 coding sequence is TGTGCCAGCAGCCAAGCTGTGGTGTGGTCACCCCTCCACTTT.

V usage is TRBV3-1 (or the pseudogene TRBV3-2) and J usage is TRBJ2-1; D is undetermined. V lost 4 bases to trimming and J lost 0 bases, with 16 bases between them. The germline V gene has CDR1 LGHDT and CDR2 YNNKEL (reference sequence). The CDR3 is made up of 17 amino acids. In DNA, the CDR3 is TGTGCCAGCAGCCCGCTCGGGCGCCCGAGCTCCTACAATGAGCAGTTCTTC. Encoded protein: CASSPLGRPSSYNEQFF.

The rearrangement links TRBV3-1 (or the pseudogene TRBV3-2) to TRBJ1-5; D may be TRBD1 (5 bases). The length of the CDR3 is 15 residues. The germline gives CDR1 LGHDT, CDR2 YNNKEL (reference sequence). V was shortened by 0 bases and J by 7 bases, with 13 bases between the two germline ends. The CDR3 sequence is CASSQEHGWGQPQHF. CDR3 DNA sequence: TGTGCCAGCAGCCAAGAGCATGGTTGGGGGCAGCCCCAGCATTTT.

V usage is TRBV6-5 and J usage is TRBJ1-1; D is unresolved. Germline V gene sequence: CDR1 MNHEY, CDR2 SVGAGI. With 8 bases removed from V and 2 bases from J, the gap between germline ends came to 6 bases. The CDR3 consists of 11 residues. The DNA for the CDR3 is TGTGCCAGCTACCTAAACACTGAAGCTTTCTTT. Protein sequence: CASYLNTEAFF.

V is TRBV19 and J is TRBJ2-7; 10 bases are a match to TRBD2. The CDR3 loop spans 14 amino acids. Trimming removed 11 bases from V and 6 bases from J; junction bases left unmatched: 13. Per the germline V gene, CDR1 is LNHDA and CDR2 is SQIVND (reference sequence). The CDR3 reads CASRGASGSGEQYF. The DNA for the CDR3 is TGTGCCTCAAGGGGGGCTAGCGGGAGTGGCGAGCAGTACTTC.

The chain carries TRBV19 and TRBJ1-5; unclear D gene. The CDR3 is 16 amino acids. From germline, CDR1 is LNHDA and CDR2 SQIVND (reference sequence). Trimming stripped 7 bases from V and 5 bases from J, with 21 bases between. The CDR3 nucleotides are TGTGCCAGTACCTCCTATACCGGGAGTAAACATCAGCCCCAGCATTTT. This sequence encodes CASTSYTGSKHQPQHF.

This clone has just one count. The chain carries TRBV3-1 (or the pseudogene TRBV3-2) and TRBJ2-6, with TRBD1 identical over 7 bases. The CDR3 has 16 residues. Per germline, CDR1 LGHDT and CDR2 YNNKEL (reference sequence). V gave up 2 bases and J gave up 4 bases; unmatched junction bases: 5. The CDR3 protein is CASSQLTGSGANVLTF. CDR3 bases: TGTGCCAGCAGCCAACTGACAGGGTCCGGGGCCAACGTCCTGACTTTC.

The chain carries TRBV7-2 and TRBJ2-3; TRBD2 matches at 11 bases. With 5 bases clipped from V and 5 bases from J, the junction kept 9 bases outside the gene matches. The CDR3 has 16 residues. CDR1 SGHTA and CDR2 FQGNSA come from the germline V gene. CDR3 bases: TGTGCCAGCAGCCTGACTAGCGGGATACGGGGAGATACGCAGTATTTT. It encodes CASSLTSGIRGDTQYF.